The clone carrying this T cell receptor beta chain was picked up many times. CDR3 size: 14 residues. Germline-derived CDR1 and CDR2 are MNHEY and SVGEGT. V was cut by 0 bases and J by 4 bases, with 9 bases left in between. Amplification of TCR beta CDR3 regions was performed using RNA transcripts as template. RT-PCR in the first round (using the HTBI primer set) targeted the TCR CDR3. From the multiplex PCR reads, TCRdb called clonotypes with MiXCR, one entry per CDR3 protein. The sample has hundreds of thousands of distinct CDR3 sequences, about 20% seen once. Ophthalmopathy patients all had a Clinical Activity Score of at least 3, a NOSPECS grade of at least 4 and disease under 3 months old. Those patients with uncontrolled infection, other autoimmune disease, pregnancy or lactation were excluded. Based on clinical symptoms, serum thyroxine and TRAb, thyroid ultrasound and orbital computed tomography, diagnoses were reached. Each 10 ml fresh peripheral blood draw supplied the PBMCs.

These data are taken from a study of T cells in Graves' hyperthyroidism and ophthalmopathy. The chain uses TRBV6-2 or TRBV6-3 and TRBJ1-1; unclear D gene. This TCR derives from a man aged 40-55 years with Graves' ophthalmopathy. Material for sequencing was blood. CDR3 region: CASSYSREGTEAFF. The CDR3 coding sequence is TGTGCCAGCAGTTACTCGAGGGAGGGCACTGAAGCTTTCTTT.